This paragraph reports one T cell receptor (beta chain). Its specificity is unknown. These data are taken from a study of cytomegalovirus exposure and HLA in healthy donors. General study results and limits: The authors listed approximately 150 TCR beta chains as cytomegalovirus-associated.

Here immunoSEQ multiplex PCR was the method, and the copy in TCRdb shows in-frame clones only, minus some. The sample shows about 160,000 clones, roughly 80% of them seen only once. This receptor was taken from a man aged 25-45 years in good health and CMV-seropositive. The specimen was PBMCs.

The CDR3 loop reads CASRGVKTGTTEAFF. CDR3 sequence (DNA): TGTGCCAGCAGGGGAGTAAAGACAGGGACTACTGAAGCTTTCTTT. This sequence joins TRBV11-1 and TRBJ1-1; 7 bases map to TRBD1. The V segment lost 6 bases and the J segment 5 bases; nucleotides outside the gene matches: 12. The CDR3 totals 15 residues. Germline values: CDR1 SGHAT, CDR2 FQDESV (reference sequence).